This is a list of T cell receptor beta chains from one sample in a study of blood T cell repertoires in COVID-19. Only in-frame clones appear in the TCRdb table, and some are missing; sequencing was by immunoSEQ multiplex PCR. The repertoire holds 150,000 to 160,000 clones, with just under 85% as singletons. The sequenced material came from peripheral blood. These receptors were collected from a woman aged 55-69 years with acute or convalescent COVID-19. The CDR3 runs from the conserved cysteine through the conserved F or W. D genes are given only for firm matches. Only some rows state a clone size, as once, few, many or a class for expanded clones.

d_gene: TRBD1; v_gene: TRBV9; abundance: once; j_gene: TRBJ2-1; CDR3nt: TGTGCCAGCAGCCGCGGACAGGGTTCAGGTGAGCAGTTCTTC; CDR3aa: CASSRGQGSGEQFF
d_gene: NA; v_gene: TRBV18; abundance: NA; j_gene: TRBJ1-1; CDR3nt: TGTGCCAGCTCAGGCTCTGACACAAACACTGAAGCTTTCTTT; CDR3aa: CASSGSDTNTEAFF
d_gene: TRBD2; v_gene: TRBV6-5; abundance: NA; j_gene: TRBJ2-7; CDR3nt: TGTGCCAGCCGGCGGGGTTCGGGGGGAACCTACGAGCAGTACTTC; CDR3aa: CASRRGSGGTYEQYF
d_gene: NA; v_gene: TRBV2; abundance: NA; j_gene: TRBJ1-5; CDR3nt: TGTGCCAGCAAGGGGTTAGATCAGCCCCAGCATTTT; CDR3aa: CASKGLDQPQHF
d_gene: TRBD1; v_gene: TRBV5-1; abundance: NA; j_gene: TRBJ2-4; CDR3nt: TGCGCCAGCAGCTTGGGCTTAGACAGGGGTCCCAAAAACATTCAGTACTTC; CDR3aa: CASSLGLDRGPKNIQYF
d_gene: NA; v_gene: TRBV9; abundance: few; j_gene: TRBJ1-5; CDR3nt: TGTGCCAGCAGCGTAGAGACTGGGGCCAATCAGCCCCAGCATTTT; CDR3aa: CASSVETGANQPQHF
d_gene: TRBD1; v_gene: TRBV10-3; abundance: NA; j_gene: TRBJ1-1; CDR3nt: TGTGCCATCATGGCGGGACAGGGGGAACCACTGAACACTGAAGCTTTCTTT; CDR3aa: CAIMAGQGEPLNTEAFF
d_gene: TRBD2; v_gene: TRBV5-1; abundance: once; j_gene: TRBJ2-1; CDR3nt: TGCGCCAGCAGCTGGTATATGACTAGCGGGGGGGGCAATGAGCAGTTCTTC; CDR3aa: CASSWYMTSGGGNEQFF
d_gene: TRBD2; v_gene: TRBV27; abundance: NA; j_gene: TRBJ2-2; CDR3nt: TGTGCCAGCAAAGGACTAGCTGCTACCGGGGAGCTGTTTTTT; CDR3aa: CASKGLAATGELFF
d_gene: NA; v_gene: TRBV29-1; abundance: NA; j_gene: TRBJ1-1; CDR3nt: TGCAGCGTTGACGCACAGGGAAACACTGAAGCTTTCTTT; CDR3aa: CSVDAQGNTEAFF
d_gene: TRBD1; v_gene: TRBV18; abundance: NA; j_gene: TRBJ1-1; CDR3nt: TGTGCTAGCTCTCGGACAGGGGCGAACACTGAAGCTTTCTTT; CDR3aa: CASSRTGANTEAFF
d_gene: NA; v_gene: TRBV10-1; abundance: NA; j_gene: TRBJ1-1; CDR3nt: TGCGCCAGCAGTGGGACCGCGGGGGTGCCGGGAGCTTTCTTT; CDR3aa: CASSGTAGVPGAFF
d_gene: NA; v_gene: TRBV6-5; abundance: NA; j_gene: TRBJ1-1; CDR3nt: TGTGCCAGCAGTTCACCGCGGGGGGGCCCGACTGAAGCTTTCTTT; CDR3aa: CASSSPRGGPTEAFF
d_gene: NA; v_gene: TRBV7-6; abundance: once; j_gene: TRBJ2-1; CDR3nt: TGTGCCAGCAGCTTATCCCCCCCGTATAGTGCGTTGAGCTCCTACAATGAGCAGTTCTTC; CDR3aa: CASSLSPPYSALSSYNEQFF
d_gene: NA; v_gene: TRBV3-1/TRBV3-2; abundance: NA; j_gene: TRBJ1-3; CDR3nt: TGTGCCAGCAGCCACCTCCGAGGGGGAAACACCATATATTTT; CDR3aa: CASSHLRGGNTIYF
d_gene: TRBD1; v_gene: TRBV4-1; abundance: NA; j_gene: TRBJ1-4; CDR3nt: TGCGCCAGCAGCCAATTTTCCGGGACAGTTAATGAAAAACTGTTTTTT; CDR3aa: CASSQFSGTVNEKLFF
d_gene: NA; v_gene: TRBV5-4; abundance: NA; j_gene: TRBJ2-5; CDR3nt: TGTGCCAGCAGCTTCCGGGGGAGCCAAGAGACCCAGTACTTC; CDR3aa: CASSFRGSQETQYF
d_gene: NA; v_gene: TRBV6-2/TRBV6-3; abundance: NA; j_gene: TRBJ1-4; CDR3nt: TGTGCCAGCAGTTCCGCAGATCTCCCTGGAAAACTGTTTTTT; CDR3aa: CASSSADLPGKLFF
d_gene: NA; v_gene: TRBV25-1; abundance: many; j_gene: TRBJ2-3; CDR3nt: TGTGCCAGCAGTGAATACGTCGCAGGCGATACGCAGTATTTT; CDR3aa: CASSEYVAGDTQYF
d_gene: NA; v_gene: TRBV19; abundance: NA; j_gene: TRBJ2-2; CDR3nt: TGTGCCAGTACGGCAGGGGAGTACACCGGGGAGCTGTTTTTT; CDR3aa: CASTAGEYTGELFF
d_gene: TRBD2; v_gene: TRBV7-6; abundance: NA; j_gene: TRBJ2-1; CDR3nt: TGTGCCAGCAGCTTAGTACTAGCGGGTGAGCAGTTCTTC; CDR3aa: CASSLVLAGEQFF
d_gene: NA; v_gene: TRBV30; abundance: NA; j_gene: TRBJ1-2; CDR3nt: TGTGCCTGGAGTTTTCAGGGGAACTATGGCTACACCTTC; CDR3aa: CAWSFQGNYGYTF
d_gene: NA; v_gene: TRBV28; abundance: NA; j_gene: TRBJ1-3; CDR3nt: TGTGCCAGCAGTTTAGGACAGGGAAACACCATATATTTT; CDR3aa: CASSLGQGNTIYF
d_gene: NA; v_gene: TRBV5-1; abundance: NA; j_gene: TRBJ2-6; CDR3nt: TGCGCCAGCAGCTTGACGGCAGGCTCTGGGGCCAACGTCCTGACTTTC; CDR3aa: CASSLTAGSGANVLTF
d_gene: TRBD1; v_gene: TRBV5-5; abundance: NA; j_gene: TRBJ1-2; CDR3nt: TGTGCCAGCAGCCGGACAGGGGGTCCTAACTATGGCTACACCTTC; CDR3aa: CASSRTGGPNYGYTF
d_gene: TRBD1; v_gene: TRBV19; abundance: NA; j_gene: TRBJ1-5; CDR3nt: TGTGCCAGTAGTGCCCAGGGGGCGGGAAATCAGCCCCAGCATTTT; CDR3aa: CASSAQGAGNQPQHF
d_gene: NA; v_gene: TRBV5-1; abundance: NA; j_gene: TRBJ2-7; CDR3nt: TGCGCCAGCAGCAGCGGACAGAGTTCAGTCTCCTACGAGCAGTACTTC; CDR3aa: CASSSGQSSVSYEQYF
d_gene: TRBD2; v_gene: TRBV6-6; abundance: NA; j_gene: TRBJ2-4; CDR3nt: TGTGCCAGCAGTCACGGACTAGCGGGGGGACAAAACATTCAGTACTTC; CDR3aa: CASSHGLAGGQNIQYF
d_gene: NA; v_gene: TRBV7-2; abundance: NA; j_gene: TRBJ2-3; CDR3nt: TGTGCCAGCAGCTTAGTTCGGGACAGCGGGGGCACCACAGATACGCAGTATTTT; CDR3aa: CASSLVRDSGGTTDTQYF
d_gene: TRBD1; v_gene: TRBV27; abundance: NA; j_gene: TRBJ1-5; CDR3nt: TGTGCCAGCAGTTTATCGGGGACAGGGCATCAGCCCCAGCATTTT; CDR3aa: CASSLSGTGHQPQHF
d_gene: TRBD1; v_gene: TRBV18; abundance: NA; j_gene: TRBJ1-1; CDR3nt: TGTGCCAGCTCACCATCCGGGACAGGGGTCAACACTGAAGCTTTCTTT; CDR3aa: CASSPSGTGVNTEAFF
d_gene: NA; v_gene: TRBV27; abundance: NA; j_gene: TRBJ1-5; CDR3nt: TGTGCCAGCAGCGGAGGGGTTAGGGAGCCCCAGCATTTT; CDR3aa: CASSGGVREPQHF
d_gene: TRBD1; v_gene: TRBV4-1; abundance: NA; j_gene: TRBJ1-4; CDR3nt: TGCGCCAGCAGCCAACCCGGACAGGGGGGCGAAAAACTGTTTTTT; CDR3aa: CASSQPGQGGEKLFF